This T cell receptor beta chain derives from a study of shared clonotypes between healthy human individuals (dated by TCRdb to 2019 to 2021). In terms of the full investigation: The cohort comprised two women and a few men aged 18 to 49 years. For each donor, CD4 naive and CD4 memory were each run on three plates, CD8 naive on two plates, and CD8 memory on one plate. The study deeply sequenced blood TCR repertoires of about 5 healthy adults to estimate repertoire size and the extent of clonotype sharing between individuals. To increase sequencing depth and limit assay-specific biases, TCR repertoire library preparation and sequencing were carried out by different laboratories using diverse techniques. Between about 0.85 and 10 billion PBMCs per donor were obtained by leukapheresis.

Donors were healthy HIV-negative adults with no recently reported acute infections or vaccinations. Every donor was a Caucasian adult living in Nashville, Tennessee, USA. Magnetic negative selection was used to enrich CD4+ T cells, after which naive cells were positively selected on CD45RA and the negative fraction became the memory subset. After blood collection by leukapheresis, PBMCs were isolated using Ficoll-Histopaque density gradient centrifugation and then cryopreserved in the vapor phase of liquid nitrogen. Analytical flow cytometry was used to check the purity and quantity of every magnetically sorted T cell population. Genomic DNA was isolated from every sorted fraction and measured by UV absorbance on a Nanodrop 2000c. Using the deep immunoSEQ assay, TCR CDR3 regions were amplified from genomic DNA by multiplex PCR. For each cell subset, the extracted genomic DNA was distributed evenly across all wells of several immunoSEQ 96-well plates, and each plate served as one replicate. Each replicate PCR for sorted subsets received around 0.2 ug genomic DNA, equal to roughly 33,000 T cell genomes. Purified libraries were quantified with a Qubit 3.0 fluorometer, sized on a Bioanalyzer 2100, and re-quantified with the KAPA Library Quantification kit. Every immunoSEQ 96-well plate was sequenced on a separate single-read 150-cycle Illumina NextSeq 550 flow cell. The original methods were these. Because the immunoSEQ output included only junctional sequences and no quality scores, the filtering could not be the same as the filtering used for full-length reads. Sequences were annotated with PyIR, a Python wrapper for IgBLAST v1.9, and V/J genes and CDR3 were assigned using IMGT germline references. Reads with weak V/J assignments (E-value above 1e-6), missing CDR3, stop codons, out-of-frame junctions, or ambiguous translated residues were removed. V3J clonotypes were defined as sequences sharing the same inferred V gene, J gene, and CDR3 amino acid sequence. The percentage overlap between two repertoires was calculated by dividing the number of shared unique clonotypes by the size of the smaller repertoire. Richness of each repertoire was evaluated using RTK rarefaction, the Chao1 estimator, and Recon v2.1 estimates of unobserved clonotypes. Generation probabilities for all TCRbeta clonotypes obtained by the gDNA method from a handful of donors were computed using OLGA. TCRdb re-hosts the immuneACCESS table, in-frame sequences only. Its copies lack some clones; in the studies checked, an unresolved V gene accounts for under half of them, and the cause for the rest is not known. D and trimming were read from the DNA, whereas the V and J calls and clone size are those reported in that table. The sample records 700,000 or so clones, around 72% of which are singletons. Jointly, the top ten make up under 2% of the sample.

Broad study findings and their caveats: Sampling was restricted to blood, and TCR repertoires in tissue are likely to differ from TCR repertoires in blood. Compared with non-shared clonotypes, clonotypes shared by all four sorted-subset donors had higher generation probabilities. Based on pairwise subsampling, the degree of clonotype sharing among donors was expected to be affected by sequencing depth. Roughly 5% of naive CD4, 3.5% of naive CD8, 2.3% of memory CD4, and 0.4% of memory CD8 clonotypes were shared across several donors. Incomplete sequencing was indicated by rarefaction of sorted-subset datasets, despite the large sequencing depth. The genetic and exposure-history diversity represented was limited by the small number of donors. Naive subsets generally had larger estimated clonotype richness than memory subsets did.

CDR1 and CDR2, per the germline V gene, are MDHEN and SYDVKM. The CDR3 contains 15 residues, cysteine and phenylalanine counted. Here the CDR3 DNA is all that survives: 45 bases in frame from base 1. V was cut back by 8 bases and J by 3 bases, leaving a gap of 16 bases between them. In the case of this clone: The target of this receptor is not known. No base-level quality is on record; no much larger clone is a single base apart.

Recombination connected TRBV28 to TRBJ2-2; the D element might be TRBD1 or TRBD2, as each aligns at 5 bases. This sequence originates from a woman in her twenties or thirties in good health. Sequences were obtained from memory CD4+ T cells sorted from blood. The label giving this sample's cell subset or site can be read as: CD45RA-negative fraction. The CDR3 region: CASRRGGADTGELFF. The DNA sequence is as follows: TGTGCCAGCCGCCGGGGTGGGGCGGACACCGGGGAGCTGTTTTTT.